These 11 T cell receptor beta chains were all obtained from the same sample, sequenced in a study of OX40 agonist ivuxolimab in advanced cancers. Repertoires were generated with immunoSEQ multiplex PCR, while TCRdb's copy carries only in-frame clones and drops some. The sample lists about 69,000 clones, 80% to 85% occurring once. Sequencing was performed on CD4+ or CD8+ T cells sorted from blood, taken in a trial of the OX40 agonist ivuxolimab. The receptors here all came from an adult with an advanced solid tumor such as melanoma, head and neck, liver or kidney cancer.

The chain joins TRBV6-1 to TRBJ1-2; D is ambiguous. V lost 7 bases to trimming and J lost 1 base, with 13 bases between them. The CDR3 covers 14 residues. Looked up from germline, CDR1 is MNHNS and CDR2 is SASEGT. CDR3 protein: CASTPSGGNYGYTF. The CDR3 DNA reads as TGTGCCAGCACCCCTTCGGGAGGTAACTATGGCTACACCTTC.

The rearrangement joins TRBV27 to TRBJ2-2; no clear D gene. V was trimmed by 3 bases and J by 6 bases, leaving 14 bases between them. Germline assignment: CDR1 MNHEY and CDR2 SMNVEV (reference sequence). There are 15 residues in the CDR3. The CDR3 region has the DNA TGTGCCAGCAGTTTGTCTAGTTATGGGTCCGGGGAGCTGTTTTTT. Translating it yields CASSLSSYGSGELFF.

The chain joins TRBV11-1 to TRBJ2-7; 9 bases map to TRBD1. V shed 5 bases, J shed 3 bases, and the junction held 8 bases outside the gene matches. Germline V gene sequence: CDR1 SGHAT, CDR2 FQDESV (reference sequence). The CDR3 runs to 15 residues. DNA of the CDR3: TGTGCCAGCAGCCGGGGACAGGGAATTAGCTACGAGCAGTACTTC. It encodes CASSRGQGISYEQYF.

The genes are TRBV28 and TRBJ1-2; TRBD1 matches 9 bases. The CDR3 covers 15 residues. Per the germline V gene, CDR1 is MDHEN and CDR2 is SYDVKM. With V trimmed by 5 bases and J by 5 bases, 9 bases remained unmatched. The CDR3 sequence is CASSPPGQGSYGYTF. The CDR3 region has the DNA TGTGCCAGCAGTCCCCCGGGACAGGGTTCGTATGGCTACACCTTC.

The chain is built from TRBV7-2 and TRBJ2-3; tentatively, D is TRBD2 (6 bases). CDR3 length: 15 amino acids. From germline, CDR1 is SGHTA and CDR2 FQGNSA. V was cut by 5 bases and J by 2 bases, with 14 bases left in between. The CDR3 DNA sequence: TGTGCCAGCAGCCTACAGACTAGACCCACAGATACGCAGTATTTT. It yields the protein CASSLQTRPTDTQYF.

The rearrangement links TRBV19 to TRBJ1-6; no clear D gene. V lost 4 bases, J lost 0 bases, and 16 bases lay in between. The V gene's germline CDR1 is LNHDA and CDR2 SQIVND (reference sequence). The CDR3 contains 18 residues. The CDR3 reads CASSRWLISSSYNSPLHF. DNA of the CDR3: TGTGCCAGTAGTAGGTGGCTTATCTCGAGCTCCTATAATTCACCCCTCCACTTT.

The chain has TRBV18 and TRBJ1-2; 7 bases are a match to TRBD1. The CDR3 runs to 14 residues. V was clipped by 6 bases and J by 3 bases; unmatched bases: 7. Germline-derived CDR1 and CDR2 are KGHSH and LQKENI. The CDR3 here is CASSHRQGHYGYTF. The DNA for the CDR3 is TGTGCCAGCTCGCACAGACAGGGACACTATGGCTACACCTTC.

The table lists this clone with a few counts. The chain employs TRBV6-1 and TRBJ1-5; maybe TRBD1 (6 bases). Germline-derived CDR1 and CDR2 are MNHNS and SASEGT. The CDR3 is 14 amino acids. Trimming cost V 2 bases and J 6 bases, with 11 bases left between them. The CDR3 sequence: CASSERGAAQPQHF. The CDR3 DNA reads TGTGCCAGCAGTGAAAGGGGGGCAGCTCAGCCCCAGCATTTT.

The chain links TRBV5-1 to TRBJ1-1; possible D gene TRBD1, 5 bases. V lost 4 bases to trimming and J lost 1 base, with 14 bases between them. The CDR3 totals 15 residues. Germline CDR1 reads SGHRS; CDR2 reads YFSETQ. The CDR3 reads CASSPLITGNTEAFF. The CDR3 DNA is TGCGCCAGCAGCCCGTTAATTACAGGGAACACTGAAGCTTTCTTT.

This clone was counted a single time. The chain joins TRBV5-4 to TRBJ2-7; D remains unclear. From germline, CDR1 is SGHNT and CDR2 YYREEE (reference sequence). Trimming took 0 bases from V and 6 from J, leaving 10 bases between them. CDR3 length equals 13 residues. This CDR3 is CASSLDWDREQYF. The CDR3 DNA reads TGTGCCAGCAGCTTGGACTGGGATCGCGAGCAGTACTTC.

The chain carries TRBV25-1 and TRBJ2-3; possibly TRBD2 for D (6 bases). The germline CDR1 and CDR2 sequences are MGHDK and SYGVNS. The CDR3 sequence is 15 residues long. Trimming took 3 bases from V and 5 from J, leaving 15 bases between them. The CDR3 reads CASSELTGAGDTQYF. The CDR3 DNA is TGTGCCAGCAGTGAGCTAACGGGAGCCGGAGATACGCAGTATTTT.